This T cell receptor beta chain was recorded in a study of CD8 T cells in ankylosing spondylitis. The CDR3 contains 16 residues. Germline loops: CDR1 DFQATT, CDR2 SNEGSKA (reference sequence). The J segment lost 7 bases and the V segment lost 2 bases, leaving 13 bases of the junction unmatched. Whole-study results and caveats: Before this, some motif variants had been reported in reactive arthritis synovial fluid and blood. In ankylosing spondylitis patients, matched synovial fluid reportedly showed significant enrichment of disease-linked clones.

The authors made TCR beta libraries by quantitative 5'-RACE with molecular barcodes. TCRdb itself ran the 5' RACE reads through MiXCR, one entry per CDR3 protein. The sample consists of around 300,000 distinct CDR3 sequences, 11% of them appearing once. The sample holds many counts of this clonotype. Its antigen is undetermined. V gene TRBV20-1 combines with J gene TRBJ2-1; 8 nucleotides agree with TRBD1. This clonotype was obtained from a female donor with ankylosing spondylitis or in good health (not recorded which). Sample: blood, either unsorted or a sorted T cell fraction (not recorded which). Here the CDR3 reads CSARIPGQGRRNEQFF. The CDR3 coding sequence is TGCAGTGCTAGAATCCCCGGACAGGGACGAAGGAATGAGCAGTTCTTC.